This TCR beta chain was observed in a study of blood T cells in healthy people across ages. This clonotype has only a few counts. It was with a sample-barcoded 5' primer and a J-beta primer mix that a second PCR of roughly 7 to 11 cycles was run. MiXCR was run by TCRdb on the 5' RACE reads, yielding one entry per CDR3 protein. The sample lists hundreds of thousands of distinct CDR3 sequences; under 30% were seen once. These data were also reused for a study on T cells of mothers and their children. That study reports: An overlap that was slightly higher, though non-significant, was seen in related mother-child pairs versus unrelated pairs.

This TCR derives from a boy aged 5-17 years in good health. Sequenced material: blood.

The CDR3 here is CAAVAGTDTGELFF. The DNA of the CDR3 is TGTGCAGCCGTAGCCGGGACCGACACCGGGGAGCTGTTTTTT. The chain joins TRBV2 to TRBJ2-2; D is possibly TRBD1 or TRBD2 (5 bases each). Germline values: CDR1 SNHLY, CDR2 FYNNEI. The CDR3 contains 14 residues.